The present entry profiles one T cell receptor (beta chain) with its context. This clone was seen only a few times. Its antigen target is currently unknown. Per-base qualities were not stored, and no clone one base away is much larger. V sheds 5 bases and J sheds 7 bases, leaving 11 bases between their ends. The germline V gene sets CDR1 to SGHTA and CDR2 to FQGNSA. Reading from cysteine to phenylalanine, the CDR3 counts 12 amino acids. Only the CDR3 DNA is retained, 36 bases long and in frame from the first base. The library was prepared using the immunoSEQ multiplex PCR assay. For the multiplex PCR, a mixture combining 60 forward primers for TCR Vbeta segments and 13 reverse primers for TCR Jbeta segments was used. The CDR3 region of rearranged TCR beta genes was amplified from genomic DNA with a multiplex PCR assay. The Illumina HiSeq System was used to sequence the amplified TCR beta libraries as 87-base-pair reads. Concerning the study's data processing: Across the 670 or so repertoires, a later analysis counted roughly 84 million unique TCR beta chains, 8.5 million to 12 million of which were shared by at least two donors. Raw reads were error-corrected and collapsed into unique sequences by a nearest-neighbor algorithm in which closely related sequences were merged to remove PCR and sequencing errors. To assign V, D and J gene segments, CDR3 sequences were aligned to IMGT reference sequences. For a sequence to be retained, at least a six-nucleotide match to both a V gene segment and a J gene segment was required. Rearrangements were called productive when the CDR3 lacked stop codons and stayed in frame with V and J; all others were non-productive. CDR3 was defined by IMGT convention, running from the second conserved V-encoded cysteine to the conserved J-encoded phenylalanine. The earlier analysis of about 560 of the donors excluded any sequence lacking an unambiguous match to a single V gene segment. An earlier analysis of fewer than 650 of the donors classified V segments as functional when productive rearrangements were above 56.7% and as segregating when the standard deviation between donors was above 5%. To diagnose cytomegalovirus status from the catalog of TCR beta chain sequences, a statistical classification framework was built. In a later analysis, V and J genes were assigned by comparing TCR nucleotide sequences against IMGT/GENE-DB human TR gene sequences. In a later analysis, CDR3 sequences and most-parsimonious VDJ recombination scenarios were assigned using the TCRdist pipeline. In a later analysis, every TCR beta chain was defined by the combination of its CDR3 amino acid sequence and its V-gene family, and reads without a unique V-gene family were dropped. In a later analysis, a few hundred highly shared, low-generation-probability nucleotide sequences were removed to address suspected cross-contamination and a sequencing artifact. For each public chain, a later analysis derived a clonal expansion index from normalized ranks of inferred template counts within each repertoire. In a later analysis, generation probabilities were computed using a VDJ recombination model fitted to out-of-frame rearrangements, and the results were checked against IGoR. In a later analysis, hypergeometric tests were used to score TCR-TCR, TCR-HLA and TCR-CMV co-occurrence, with a repertoire-size bias correction applied to TCR pairs. In a later analysis, false discovery rates were estimated by permuting HLA or CMV assignments 20 times. In a later analysis, co-occurring TCRs were grouped with DBSCAN, and TCRdist sequence similarity was added when clustering was performed within HLA-allele-positive subsets. Repertoires with fewer than 30,000 or more than 120,000 public chains were left out of co-occurrence clustering, as were a handful of repertoires with anomalous nucleotide sharing. The immuneACCESS repertoire file appears here via TCRdb, limited to in-frame rearrangements. These files lack a portion of the clones; in checked studies, under half of the deficit traces to unresolved V genes, and the cause of the others is not known. The DNA gave D and trimming, while V, J and clone size come from that table. Across this sample there are 100,000 to 150,000 clones, with roughly 77% seen only once. The ten largest clones add up to roughly 4.5% of the sample.

The data derive from a study of cytomegalovirus exposure and HLA in healthy donors (dated by TCRdb to about 2017). Background for the entire study: In an earlier analysis of 587 of the donors, around 300 Gb of sequence data and 90 million to 130 million unique TCR beta sequences from 180 million or so T cells were reported. Roughly 320 gigabases of sequencing data and approximately 92 million unique TCR sequences made up an early release that covered roughly 670 HLA-typed donors. Of the roughly 390 genotyped donors, over 70% fell in the genetic ancestry cluster associated with self-reported Caucasian donors. The aim of the study was to test whether cataloging public T cell receptors could identify signatures of past pathogen exposure. The study used immunosequencing to profile the T cell repertoires of several hundred subjects and linked those repertoires to cytomegalovirus serostatus. Along with the roughly 670-subject first cohort, a separate validation cohort of roughly 110 different subjects was used. High-throughput TCR immunosequencing, statistical association of individual TCRs with disease status, and machine learning were combined to predict cytomegalovirus infection status. A later analysis re-examined previously published TCR beta repertoires from about 700 donors and added high-resolution HLA genotyping to investigate patterns of TCR occurrence. In the later analysis, no new phenotypic data were used to find candidate immune exposures; instead, reliance was placed on TCR beta sequences and their occurrence across donors. An earlier analysis of 587 of the donors used high-throughput TCR beta sequencing to judge whether each TCR beta V gene segment behaved as functional or pseudogenic. Donor age, sex, ethnicity and CMV serostatus were compiled alongside the repertoire data. Genome-wide SNP genotypes for about 60% of the roughly 670 donors were used in a later genetic analysis, which treated that subset as a discovery cohort. Every discovery cohort repertoire had been produced on one sequencing platform. Class I and class II HLA loci were covered by the typing at four-digit resolution. Typing coverage differed by locus: A, B, C, DRB1 and DQB1 were typed in about 629-630 donors, DQA1 in approximately 520, DPA1 in roughly 590, and DPB1 in just under 490. Several DR-DQ haplotypes were handled as single units for association and clustering, since linkage in the cohort was strong. Across 300 to 400 genotyped donors of the cohort, an average of approximately 240,000 unique TCR beta nucleotide sequences per donor were sequenced, and roughly 20% of those sequences were non-productive.

Overall study outcomes, separate from this receptor: Broadly in line with IMGT annotations, most TCR beta V segments showed up in productive rearrangements about 87% or about 30% of the time in an earlier analysis of 587 of the donors. A total of roughly 160 TCR beta chains were listed by the study as associated with cytomegalovirus. In this cohort, only TCR beta chains were sequenced, and detectable features were limited by the absence of alpha or paired-chain data. The classifier was reported to diagnose cytomegalovirus status with high specificity and sensitivity in both the original and validation cohorts. Most TCR sequences were observed very rarely across donors, whereas some public TCRs were present in many individuals. Correlated functional status among segregating V segments might reflect linkage disequilibrium, but an unknown experimental factor could not be ruled out. According to a later genetic analysis, donors in an Asian-associated ancestry cluster had fewer N-insertions in productive TCRs than the approximately 630-donor mean. In a later analysis, TCR association rates were found to vary across HLA loci, with the most associated TCRs seen for DRB1 alleles and the fewest for HLA-C alleles. Strong co-occurrence of HLA alleles, especially DR and DQ, made assigning TCR associations to individual alleles difficult. At a false discovery rate of 0.05, a later analysis linked under 20,000 TCR beta sequences to specific HLA alleles. Sequencing depth was assumed to be roughly uniform across donors in the presence/absence analyses, though that assumption may not hold. The earlier analysis of fewer than 750 of the donors excluded approximately 17 rarely observed V segments, including chromosome 9 orphons, because counts were too low. V-gene and J-gene trimming of TCR beta chains was associated with a missense DCLRE1C variant in a later genetic analysis, and the association was replicated in an independent cohort. A later analysis reported that several top co-occurrence clusters appeared linked to parvovirus B19, influenza, CMV and Epstein-Barr virus. For the cohort, immune exposure information was limited to CMV serostatus. According to the authors, the approach could potentially be generalized to other disease states and immunological phenotypes. Compared with equally common non-associated chains, HLA-associated TCR beta chains in a later analysis were more clonally expanded and had lower generation probabilities. Three of the identified cytomegalovirus-associated TCR beta chains were confirmed in vitro to be specific for cytomegalovirus antigens. Most CMV-associated TCR beta chains appeared to be HLA-restricted in a later analysis, and the HLA associations seemed to be driven largely by CMV exposure. A further reported finding was that TCR beta sequences accurately predicted the HLA-A and HLA-B alleles for most subjects in the first cohort. A cluster of highly shared sequence variants was judged likely to represent a technical artifact of the sequencing pipeline. Some IMGT-functional V segments, including TRBV6-2 and TRBV6-3, could not be distinguished by the 87-base-pair reads and were therefore excluded. Because HLA typing was unavailable for some donors at each locus, only the typed subset was used in association tests.

In total, just over 650 healthy bone marrow donors made up the cohort. At the time of sampling, all cohort members were nominally healthy, though unrecorded immune exposures were likely present. The donor tested CMV seropositive and was one of the 289 seropositive cohort members. A peripheral blood sample was provided by each donor, and peripheral blood mononuclear cells were used for TCR beta sequencing. Genomic DNA extraction from the blood cell samples was performed with the Qiagen DNeasy Blood Extraction Kit. The V gene is TRBV7-2 and the J gene is TRBJ1-2; the D gene lacks a confident call. Sequenced input: PBMCs. The clonotype was recovered from a man aged 50 to 59 in good health and CMV-seropositive. The CDR3 has the sequence CASSTRVGGYTF. The base sequence is TGTGCCAGCAGCACTCGGGTGGGTGGCTACACCTTC. The full variable domain, with segments outside the CDR3 supplied by the reference TRBV7-2 and TRBJ1-2 proteins, appears as GAGVSQSPSNKVTEKGKDVELRCDPISGHTALYWYRQSLGQGLEFLIYFQGNSAPDKSGLPSDRFSAERTGGSVSTLTIQRTQQEDSAVYLCASSTRVGGYTFGSGTRLTVV.